The following is a T cell receptor beta chain sequence with its context. The antigen is unknown. These data belong to a study of T cell responses to AZD1222 COVID-19 vaccine. Points from the study as a whole: The reported proportion of spike-specific TCRs targeting unmutated variant regions was nearly half.

Trimming cost V 4 bases and J 1 base; bases outside gene matches: 15. CDR3 size: 19 residues. Germline V lookup: CDR1 LNHDA, CDR2 SQIVND (reference sequence). Generated by immunoSEQ multiplex PCR, the TCRdb table keeps only in-frame clones and is missing some. The sample includes approximately 150,000 clones, nearly 90% seen only once; the top ten take roughly 5.4%. The chain recombines TRBV19 with TRBJ1-1; the match to TRBD1 covers 10 bases. The sequenced sample was peripheral blood, obtained 28 days after the second dose of the MenACWY control vaccine. This receptor was taken from an adult who received the MenACWY meningococcal vaccine as a control. The CDR3: CASSTGRIGTGVPNTEAFF. The CDR3 region has the DNA TGTGCCAGTAGTACGGGCCGGATTGGGACAGGGGTCCCGAACACTGAAGCTTTCTTT.